This is a list of T cell receptor beta chains from one sample in a study of read filtering for tumor transcriptome and immune sequencing. TCRdb recomputed calls from the reads with MiXCR, one row per CDR3 protein. The sample lists 94,000 or so distinct CDR3 sequences; around 12% were seen once. Sequencing used a population of CD138-negative cells sorted from bone marrow. The receptors were gathered from a donor at least 40 years old with multiple myeloma. Each CDR3 is given with its conserved first and last residue. D genes are given only for firm matches. Part of the rows lack a size; the others show once, few, many or a class for expanded clones.

j_call: TRBJ2-1
v_call: TRBV24-1
clone_size: few
d_call: .
cdr3_aa: CATSESHNEQFF
cdr3_nt: TGTGCCACCAGTGAGTCACACAATGAGCAGTTCTTC

j_call: TRBJ2-6
v_call: TRBV27
clone_size: .
d_call: .
cdr3_aa: CASKDRRSGANALTF
cdr3_nt: TGTGCCAGCAAGGACCGACGCTCTGGGGCCAACGCCCTGACTTTC

j_call: TRBJ2-7
v_call: TRBV29-1
clone_size: few
d_call: TRBD1
cdr3_aa: CSVDQGASYEQYF
cdr3_nt: TGCAGCGTCGATCAGGGGGCCTCCTACGAGCAGTACTTC

j_call: TRBJ2-1
v_call: TRBV6-2/TRBV6-3
clone_size: many
d_call: TRBD2
cdr3_aa: CASTRAASGSRAEQFF
cdr3_nt: TGTGCCAGCACTAGAGCGGCTAGCGGGAGTAGGGCTGAGCAGTTCTTC

j_call: TRBJ2-1
v_call: TRBV19
clone_size: many
d_call: .
cdr3_aa: CASSRAGSRSYNEQFF
cdr3_nt: TGTGCCAGTAGTCGAGCGGGTAGCAGGTCTTACAATGAGCAGTTCTTC

j_call: TRBJ1-1
v_call: TRBV6-5
clone_size: .
d_call: .
cdr3_aa: CASSKYLNTEAFF
cdr3_nt: TGTGCCAGCAGCAAGTATCTGAACACTGAAGCTTTCTTT

j_call: TRBJ1-1
v_call: TRBV6-2/TRBV6-3
clone_size: many
d_call: TRBD1
cdr3_aa: CASRAGTGRGNTEAFF
cdr3_nt: TGTGCCAGCAGGGCTGGGACAGGTCGGGGGAACACTGAAGCTTTCTTT

j_call: TRBJ1-5
v_call: TRBV7-8
clone_size: many
d_call: .
cdr3_aa: CASSSQSQPQHF
cdr3_nt: TGTGCCAGCAGCTCACAGAGCCAGCCCCAGCATTTT

j_call: TRBJ2-2
v_call: TRBV9
clone_size: .
d_call: .
cdr3_aa: CASSNRTIGSAGELVF
cdr3_nt: TGTGCCAGCAGCAACCGGACTATCGGGAGCGCCGGGGAGCTGGTTTTT

j_call: TRBJ2-2
v_call: TRBV6-5
clone_size: many
d_call: .
cdr3_aa: CASSYGGGQSNTGELFF
cdr3_nt: TGTGCCAGCAGTTACGGTGGGGGGCAATCGAACACCGGGGAGCTGTTTTTT

j_call: TRBJ1-1
v_call: TRBV6-5
clone_size: many
d_call: .
cdr3_aa: CASSYGGLSEAFF
cdr3_nt: TGTGCCAGCAGTTACGGGGGCCTATCTGAAGCTTTCTTT

j_call: TRBJ1-5
v_call: TRBV7-3
clone_size: many
d_call: .
cdr3_aa: CASSVTDQPQHF
cdr3_nt: TGTGCCAGCAGCGTCACCGATCAGCCCCAGCATTTT

j_call: TRBJ2-1
v_call: TRBV20-1
clone_size: many
d_call: .
cdr3_aa: CSATPLRDAYNEQFF
cdr3_nt: TGCAGTGCCACCCCCTTGCGCGACGCCTACAATGAGCAGTTCTTC

j_call: TRBJ2-3
v_call: TRBV5-1
clone_size: many
d_call: .
cdr3_aa: CASSLERANTDTQYF
cdr3_nt: TGCGCCAGCAGCTTGGAGCGGGCAAACACAGATACGCAGTATTTT

j_call: TRBJ1-1
v_call: TRBV28
clone_size: .
d_call: .
cdr3_aa: CASSLRWGQAFF
cdr3_nt: TGTGCCAGCAGTTTACGATGGGGGCAGGCTTTCTTT

j_call: TRBJ2-1
v_call: TRBV10-3
clone_size: many
d_call: TRBD2
cdr3_aa: CAIRGSAGGPRNEQFF
cdr3_nt: TGTGCCATCAGGGGGTCGGCGGGAGGGCCGAGGAATGAGCAGTTCTTC

j_call: TRBJ2-7
v_call: TRBV30
clone_size: many
d_call: .
cdr3_aa: CASAEAYEQYF
cdr3_nt: TGTGCATCAGCGGAAGCCTACGAGCAGTACTTC

j_call: TRBJ1-4
v_call: TRBV27
clone_size: many
d_call: .
cdr3_aa: CASRHDINNEKLFF
cdr3_nt: TGTGCCAGCAGGCACGACATCAATAATGAAAAACTGTTTTTT

j_call: TRBJ1-5
v_call: TRBV2
clone_size: many
d_call: .
cdr3_aa: CASSVLRLNQPQHF
cdr3_nt: TGTGCCAGCAGTGTCCTCAGGCTAAATCAGCCCCAGCATTTT

j_call: TRBJ1-5
v_call: TRBV7-9
clone_size: many
d_call: .
cdr3_aa: CASSPAAGGNQPQHF
cdr3_nt: TGTGCCAGCAGCCCTGCGGCAGGCGGCAATCAGCCCCAGCATTTT

j_call: TRBJ2-2
v_call: TRBV4-1
clone_size: many
d_call: TRBD1
cdr3_aa: CASSQDRGEGAYDTGELFF
cdr3_nt: TGCGCCAGCAGCCAAGATCGGGGCGAGGGGGCCTACGACACCGGGGAGCTGTTTTTT

j_call: TRBJ1-1
v_call: TRBV18
clone_size: many
d_call: .
cdr3_aa: CASSLDGPNTEAFF
cdr3_nt: TGTGCCAGCTCCCTGGACGGGCCGAACACTGAAGCTTTCTTT

j_call: TRBJ1-1
v_call: TRBV11-2
clone_size: many
d_call: .
cdr3_aa: CASSLLGVNTEAFF
cdr3_nt: TGTGCCAGCAGCTTATTAGGGGTTAACACTGAAGCTTTCTTT

j_call: TRBJ2-1
v_call: TRBV5-6
clone_size: many
d_call: .
cdr3_aa: CASSSGGYNEQFF
cdr3_nt: TGTGCCAGCAGCTCAGGCGGATACAATGAGCAGTTCTTC

j_call: TRBJ2-2
v_call: TRBV9
clone_size: many
d_call: .
cdr3_aa: CASSVADGRNTGELFF
cdr3_nt: TGTGCCAGCAGCGTAGCCGACGGGAGGAACACCGGGGAGCTGTTTTTT

j_call: TRBJ1-1
v_call: TRBV7-9
clone_size: once
d_call: .
cdr3_aa: CASSSGPHENTEAFF
cdr3_nt: TGTGCCAGCAGCTCCGGGCCCCATGAGAACACTGAAGCTTTCTTT

j_call: TRBJ1-5
v_call: TRBV29-1
clone_size: many
d_call: .
cdr3_aa: CSVSAGSNQPQHF
cdr3_nt: TGCAGCGTATCGGCAGGGTCTAATCAGCCCCAGCATTTT

j_call: TRBJ2-5
v_call: TRBV2
clone_size: many
d_call: TRBD2
cdr3_aa: CASSEVLAGGETQYF
cdr3_nt: TGTGCCAGCAGTGAGGTGCTAGCGGGAGGAGAGACCCAGTACTTC

j_call: TRBJ2-6
v_call: TRBV7-8
clone_size: few
d_call: .
cdr3_aa: CASSLGRVISGANVLTF
cdr3_nt: TGTGCCAGCAGCTTAGGGAGAGTCATCTCTGGGGCCAACGTCCTGACTTTC

j_call: TRBJ1-2
v_call: TRBV2
clone_size: many
d_call: TRBD1
cdr3_aa: CASRLTGKDYGYTF
cdr3_nt: TGTGCCAGCAGGCTGACAGGGAAGGACTATGGCTACACCTTC

j_call: TRBJ2-3
v_call: TRBV6-2/TRBV6-3
clone_size: many
d_call: TRBD2
cdr3_aa: CASRTGLAGTQYF
cdr3_nt: TGTGCCAGCAGGACGGGACTAGCGGGTACGCAGTATTTT

j_call: TRBJ2-1
v_call: TRBV5-1
clone_size: .
d_call: .
cdr3_aa: CASSLENPADNEQFF
cdr3_nt: TGCGCCAGCAGCTTGGAGAACCCGGCCGACAATGAGCAGTTCTTC

j_call: TRBJ2-3
v_call: TRBV3-1
clone_size: many
d_call: .
cdr3_aa: CASSQPWGDTQYF
cdr3_nt: TGTGCCAGCAGCCAACCCTGGGGGGATACGCAGTATTTT

j_call: TRBJ2-3
v_call: TRBV5-1
clone_size: many
d_call: TRBD1
cdr3_aa: CASSGQGATDTQYF
cdr3_nt: TGCGCCAGCAGCGGACAGGGGGCTACAGATACGCAGTATTTT

j_call: TRBJ2-4
v_call: TRBV7-2
clone_size: .
d_call: TRBD2
cdr3_aa: CASSAGGRKNIQYF
cdr3_nt: TGTGCCAGCAGCGCGGGGGGGCGCAAAAACATTCAGTACTTC

j_call: TRBJ1-2
v_call: TRBV5-1
clone_size: many
d_call: TRBD1
cdr3_aa: CASSLQTGESYGYTF
cdr3_nt: TGCGCCAGCAGCCTACAGACAGGGGAAAGCTATGGCTACACCTTC

j_call: TRBJ1-2
v_call: TRBV4-2
clone_size: many
d_call: .
cdr3_aa: CASSQYNRQLYGYTF
cdr3_nt: TGTGCCAGCAGCCAATACAATAGACAGCTGTATGGCTACACCTTC

j_call: TRBJ1-5
v_call: TRBV12-3/TRBV12-4
clone_size: .
d_call: .
cdr3_aa: CASSFVGDGSRHF
cdr3_nt: .

j_call: TRBJ2-5
v_call: TRBV27
clone_size: many
d_call: TRBD1
cdr3_aa: CASSPRGAGGDPYQETQYF
cdr3_nt: TGTGCCAGCAGCCCGAGGGGCGCAGGGGGCGACCCGTACCAAGAGACCCAGTACTTC

j_call: TRBJ2-1
v_call: TRBV20-1
clone_size: many
d_call: TRBD1
cdr3_aa: CSARERWGQPYNEQFF
cdr3_nt: TGCAGTGCTAGAGAGAGATGGGGACAGCCCTACAATGAGCAGTTCTTC